These 27 T cell receptor beta chains originate from one sample sequenced in a study of blood T cell repertoires in COVID-19. Produced via immunoSEQ multiplex PCR; TCRdb's table is partial and in-frame only. The repertoire consists of about 210,000 clones, with 84% occurring once and the leading ten covering roughly 10%. Sample: peripheral blood. The receptors derive from a woman over 75 with COVID-19, enrolled during active disease.

V and J are TRBV10-2 and TRBJ1-1; possibly TRBD1 for D (6 bases). CDR1 and CDR2 (germline): WSHSY, SAAADI. The germline V and J ends were trimmed by 4 bases and 1 base, with 10 bases remaining between them. The CDR3 sequence is 14 residues long. Here the CDR3 reads CASSVTRGNTEAFF. Written as DNA, the CDR3 is TGCGCCAGCAGTGTCACCAGGGGGAACACTGAAGCTTTCTTT.

The chain links TRBV13 to TRBJ1-4, with D perhaps TRBD1 (5 bases). V was clipped by 5 bases and J by 3 bases, with 13 bases between them. Germline V gene data show CDR1 as PRHDT and CDR2 as FYEKMQ (reference sequence). There are 15 residues in the CDR3. Written as DNA, the CDR3 is TGTGCCAGCAGCGGACAAGGCGTCCCTAATGAAAAACTGTTTTTT. Protein product: CASSGQGVPNEKLFF. Full variable domain (remainder filled in from reference TRBV13 and TRBJ1-4): AAGVIQSPRHLIKEKRETATLKCYPIPRHDTVYWYQQGPGQDPQFLISFYEKMQSDKGSIPDRFSAQQFSDYHSELNMSSLELGDSALYFCASSGQGVPNEKLFFGSGTQLSVL.

The chain links TRBV18 to TRBJ1-3, with a possible D match to TRBD1 (5 bases). This CDR3 is built from 16 residues. CDR1 is KGHSH and CDR2 is LQKENI in the germline V gene. Trimming shortened V by 3 bases and J by 2 bases, and 14 bases separated the two germline ends. CDR3 region: CASSPSTRAAGNTIYF. The CDR3 coding sequence is TGTGCCAGCTCACCCTCGACCAGGGCCGCTGGAAACACCATATATTTT.

The chain combines TRBV12-3 or TRBV12-4 with TRBJ2-2; D perhaps matches TRBD2 (6 bases). This CDR3 has 12 amino acids. Trimming cost V 5 bases and J 5 bases, with 6 bases left between them. CDR3 DNA sequence: TGTGCCAGCAGTCGGGGGACCGGGGAGCTGTTTTTT. Translating it yields CASSRGTGELFF.

As for this clone: Other nucleotide sequences from this sample produce the same CDR3. This chain connects TRBV11-2 to TRBJ2-7; no reliable D call. The CDR3 extends over 12 amino acids. Trimming took 1 base from V and 3 from J, leaving 4 bases between them. CDR1 and CDR2 from the germline V gene are SGHAT and FQNNGV. As DNA, the CDR3 is TGTGCCAGCAGCTTAGCGGGCTACGAGCAGTACGTC. This sequence encodes CASSLAGYEQYV.

The rearrangement joins TRBV7-8 to TRBJ2-7; 9 bases fit TRBD2. Trimming removed 1 base from V and 1 base from J; junction bases left unmatched: 8. CDR1 is SGHVS, CDR2 FQNEAQ, per germline. The CDR3 has 17 residues. CDR3 coding DNA: TGTGCCAGCAGCTTAGGGGCTAGCGGGGAGGTATCCTACGAGCAGTACTTC. This codes for CASSLGASGEVSYEQYF.

CDR3 sequence (DNA): TGTGCCAGCAGCTTATTCGGGACTAGCACAGATACGCAGTATTTT. This encodes CASSLFGTSTDTQYF. The rearrangement joins TRBV5-6 to TRBJ2-3; a weak D match, TRBD2 (6 bases). The CDR3 runs 15 residues. V gave up 2 bases and J gave up 0 bases, with 10 bases separating them. Looked up from germline, CDR1 is SGHDT and CDR2 is YYEEEE.

The rearrangement links TRBV6-5 to TRBJ1-3; weak D call: TRBD1 (5 bases). The CDR3 spans 14 residues. Germline V gene sequence: CDR1 MNHEY, CDR2 SVGAGI. Trimming shortened V by 7 bases and J by 3 bases, and 13 bases separated the two germline ends. CDR3 in DNA: TGTGCCAGCATTGGAGGGGTTCTTGGAAACACCATATATTTT. It codes for CASIGGVLGNTIYF.

The V and J genes are TRBV3-1 (or the pseudogene TRBV3-2) and TRBJ1-6; 7 bases are a match to TRBD1. V lost 2 bases, J lost 9 bases, and 10 bases stayed unmatched. This CDR3 has 16 residues. CDR1 is LGHDT, CDR2 YNNKEL, per germline (reference sequence). The CDR3 loop is CASSQPQTGYASPLHF. CDR3 DNA sequence: TGTGCCAGCAGCCAACCACAGACAGGGTACGCTTCACCCCTCCACTTT.

This chain connects TRBV2 to TRBJ1-2; maybe TRBD1 (6 bases). This CDR3 is 12 amino acids long. Germline-derived CDR1 and CDR2 are SNHLY and FYNNEI. The ends were cut back, 6 bases at V and 8 bases at J, with 13 bases in the middle. For the CDR3, the DNA is TGTGCCAGCAGCACCGTAGGGGGAGGCTACACCTTC. It encodes CASSTVGGGYTF.

This chain links TRBV28 with TRBJ2-7, with D tentatively TRBD1 (6 bases). From germline, CDR1 is MDHEN and CDR2 SYDVKM. CDR3 length: 13 amino acids. Trimming took off 6 bases at V and 4 bases at J, with 13 bases between the two ends. CDR3 in amino acids: CASSRTDLYEQYV. As DNA, the CDR3 is TGTGCCAGCAGCCGGACAGATTTATACGAGCAGTACGTC.

This clone was detected only once. V and J are TRBV5-5 and TRBJ2-7; D gene uncertain. The germline V gene has CDR1 SGHKS and CDR2 YYEKEE (reference sequence). The V end was cut by 2 bases, the J end by 2 bases, with 8 bases between. The CDR3 has 13 amino acids. For the CDR3, the DNA is TGTGCCAGCAGCTTTAACAGAGCCTACGAGCAGTACGTC. Translated: CASSFNRAYEQYV.

The rearrangement links TRBV27 to TRBJ2-7, with 9 nucleotides matching TRBD1. The V gene end was trimmed by 6 bases and the J gene end by 4 bases; junction bases not matched to a gene: 19. The CDR3 spans 18 residues. Germline CDR1 MNHEY, CDR2 SMNVEV (reference sequence). CDR3 in DNA: TGTGCCAGCAGCCACTCCCGGGACAGGGAGTTTCAGGAGTACGAGCAGTACGTC. This translates into CASSHSRDREFQEYEQYV.

The table lists this clone with a few counts. J is TRBJ1-6 and V is TRBV18, with a possible D match to TRBD1 (5 bases). Trimming cost V 2 bases and J 10 bases, with 12 bases left between them. This CDR3 contains 14 residues. CDR1 KGHSH and CDR2 LQKENI come from the germline V gene. The CDR3 sequence: CASSPIQGLSPLHF. The CDR3 nucleotides read TGTGCCAGCTCACCAATCCAGGGTCTGTCACCCCTCCACTTT.

The chain links TRBV6-2 or TRBV6-3 to TRBJ2-1; 9 positions match TRBD2. In germline, CDR1 is MNHEY, CDR2 SVGEGT. V was pared by 6 bases and J by 2 bases, with 5 bases of the junction left unmatched. The CDR3 runs to 15 residues. CDR3 in DNA: TGTGCCAGCAGCCGCGCGGGGGGGACCTACAATGAGCAGTTCTTC. Translated: CASSRAGGTYNEQFF.

The chain is built from TRBV14 and TRBJ1-2; TRBD1 matches at 9 bases. The CDR3 loop spans 15 amino acids. Germline V gene data show CDR1 as SGHDN and CDR2 as FVKESK. V gave up 3 bases and J gave up 8 bases; unmatched junction bases: 10. As DNA, the CDR3 is TGTGCCAGCAGCCACCGGGACAGGGTTGATAGAGGCTACACCTTC. Translation gives CASSHRDRVDRGYTF.

This clone was detected only once. CDR3: CATSIGTGPYGYTF. The DNA for the CDR3 is TGTGCCACCAGCATAGGGACAGGACCCTATGGCTACACCTTC. J is TRBJ1-2 and V is TRBV15; TRBD1 aligns across 8 bases. The CDR3 length is 14 residues. The germline CDR1 and CDR2 sequences are LNHNV and YYDKDF (reference sequence). Trimming removed 4 bases from V and 4 bases from J; junction bases left unmatched: 5.

The rearrangement joins TRBV11-2 to TRBJ1-1, with 7 bases fitting TRBD1. V was clipped by 6 bases and J by 4 bases; unmatched bases: 11. The CDR3 extends over 15 amino acids. Germline V gene data show CDR1 as SGHAT and CDR2 as FQNNGV. CDR3 bases: TGTGCCAGCAGTCTAAGGGCAGGGGGAGGCACTGAAGCTTTCTTT. The encoded protein is CASSLRAGGGTEAFF.

The rearrangement uses TRBV5-1 and TRBJ2-5; 8 bases agree with TRBD1. The germline V gene has CDR1 SGHRS and CDR2 YFSETQ. V was clipped by 2 bases and J by 4 bases; unmatched bases: 7. This CDR3 is 15 amino acids long. The CDR3 DNA sequence: TGCGCCAGCAGCTTAAATACAGGGGGTGGAGAGACCCAGTACTTC. It specifies CASSLNTGGGETQYF.

This clone was observed a few times. The V gene is TRBV10-2, the J gene TRBJ1-2; D gene uncertain. CDR1 and CDR2 (germline): WSHSY, SAAADI. The V gene lost 0 bases and the J gene lost 1 base, with 9 bases spanning the gap. The CDR3 extends over 15 amino acids. In DNA form, the CDR3 reads TGCGCCAGCAGTGAGTCGCGAGGACTTAACTATGGCTACACCTTC. This encodes CASSESRGLNYGYTF.

The rearrangement joins TRBV4-1 to TRBJ2-4, with a possible D match to TRBD1 (8 bases). This CDR3 spans 14 amino acids. Looked up from germline, CDR1 is MGHRA and CDR2 is YSYEKL. Trimming stripped 2 bases from V and 9 bases from J, with 14 bases between. CDR3 residues: CASSQQDREGIQYF. Here the CDR3 DNA reads TGCGCCAGCAGCCAACAGGACAGGGAGGGCATTCAGTACTTC.

This chain links TRBV28 with TRBJ1-2; 9 positions match TRBD1. Germline V lookup: CDR1 MDHEN, CDR2 SYDVKM. This CDR3 region has 15 residues. The V gene end was trimmed by 5 bases and the J gene end by 6 bases; junction bases not matched to a gene: 10. CDR3 sequence: CASSDYSQGADGYTF. The CDR3 DNA sequence: TGTGCCAGCAGTGACTACTCACAGGGGGCGGATGGCTACACCTTC.

The V gene is TRBV7-3, the J gene TRBJ2-2; D ambiguous. From germline, CDR1 is SGHTA and CDR2 FQGTGA. V lost 1 base and J 1 base, leaving 10 bases between the germline ends. The CDR3 length is 16 residues. The CDR3 sequence is CASSLNSFLNTGELFF. Written as DNA, the CDR3 is TGTGCCAGCAGCTTAAATAGTTTCCTGAACACCGGGGAGCTGTTTTTT.

This sequence joins TRBV5-1 and TRBJ2-3; a possible D gene is TRBD2 (7 bases). Trimming left V 0 bases short and J 3 bases short, with 11 bases between. CDR3 length: 15 amino acids. CDR1 SGHRS and CDR2 YFSETQ come from the germline V gene. This chain's CDR3 is CASSLGGRGTDTQYF. In nucleotides, the CDR3 is TGCGCCAGCAGCTTGGGAGGGAGGGGGACAGATACGCAGTATTTT.

The chain links TRBV10-3 to TRBJ1-6; 7 positions match TRBD1. The germline gives CDR1 ENHRY, CDR2 SYGVKD. With V trimmed by 0 bases and J by 8 bases, 7 bases remained unmatched. The CDR3 loop spans 16 amino acids. CDR3 bases: TGTGCCATCAGTGAGTCGGCGGGACAGAAGTATTCACCCCTCCACTTT. Translating gives CAISESAGQKYSPLHF.

The genes are TRBV19 and TRBJ1-6; perhaps TRBD1 as D (5 bases). V dropped 1 base and J dropped 10 bases, with 11 bases sitting between them. The germline CDR1 and CDR2 sequences are LNHDA and SQIVND (reference sequence). CDR3 length: 14 amino acids. The CDR3 region is CASSIGTTDSPLHF. DNA of the CDR3: TGTGCCAGTAGTATAGGGACGACAGACTCACCCCTCCACTTT.

V is TRBV6-5 and J is TRBJ1-5; the D is unclear. The V end lost 6 bases, the J end lost 4 bases, and 10 bases lay between the germline ends. CDR1 is MNHEY, CDR2 SVGAGI, per germline. This CDR3 spans 13 amino acids. Written as DNA, the CDR3 is TGTGCCAGCAGGAGTTTCGGTAATCAGCCCCAGCATTTT. This sequence encodes CASRSFGNQPQHF.